The source of this TCR beta chain is a study of blood T cell repertoires in COVID-19. About the research overall: T cells, B-cell-depleted T cells, or PBMCs provided the cDNA or gDNA that served as material.

CDR1 is SGHRS, CDR2 YFSETQ, per germline. Losses at the gene ends were 4 bases for V and 5 bases for J; bases not matched to a gene: 7. CDR3 size: 15 residues. In the source study's methods: For nucleated cells, counts were estimated from reference gene primer amplification. Sequencing used immunoSEQ multiplex PCR; TCRdb keeps in-frame clones, though not all of them. D and trimming were read from the DNA, whereas the V and J calls and clone size are those reported in that table. The table shows approximately 94,000 clones, with more than 75% occurring only once. The sample consisted of peripheral blood. The clonotype originates from a woman older than 75 with active COVID-19. The chain carries TRBV5-1 and TRBJ2-5, with 11 positions matching TRBD2. For the CDR3, the DNA is TGCGCCAGCAGCATAGCGGGAGGGCCGGGGGAGACCCAGTACTTC. This codes for CASSIAGGPGETQYF.